The present TCR beta chain was sequenced within a study of blood T cell repertoires in COVID-19. Study at large: Acute-phase and convalescent COVID-19 samples originated in the United States, Italy and Spain. In each case, the material was cDNA or gDNA derived from T cells, B-cell-depleted T cells, or PBMCs.

Per the original data handling: Reference gene primer amplification yielded estimated nucleated cell counts. The assay was immunoSEQ multiplex PCR, and TCRdb's table has in-frame clones only and misses some. Clone size and the V and J calls come from that table; the DNA yielded D and trimming. The table shows 250,000 to 300,000 clones, with around 88% occurring only once. The CDR3 is made up of 14 amino acids. V shed 0 bases and J shed 8 bases, with 13 bases lying between them. CDR1 is MNHEY, CDR2 SVGAGI, per germline. The V gene is TRBV6-5, the J gene TRBJ1-2; D is unclear. The sample consisted of peripheral blood. The TCR comes from a man between 40 and 49 years old with acute or convalescent COVID-19. The CDR3 is CASSYSLKGEGYTF. The CDR3 DNA is TGTGCCAGCAGTTACTCGCTAAAGGGAGAGGGCTACACCTTC.